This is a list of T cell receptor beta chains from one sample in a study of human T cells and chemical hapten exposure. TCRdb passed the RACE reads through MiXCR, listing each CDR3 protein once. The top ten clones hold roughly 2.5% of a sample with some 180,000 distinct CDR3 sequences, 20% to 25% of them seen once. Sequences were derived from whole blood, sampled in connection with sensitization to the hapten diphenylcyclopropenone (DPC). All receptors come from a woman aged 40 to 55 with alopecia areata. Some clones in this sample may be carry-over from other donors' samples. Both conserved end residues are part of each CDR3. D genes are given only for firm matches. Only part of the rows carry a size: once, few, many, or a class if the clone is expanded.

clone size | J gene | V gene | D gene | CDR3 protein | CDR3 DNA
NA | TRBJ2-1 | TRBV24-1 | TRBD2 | CATTRTSGSDNEQFF | TGTGCCACCACCCGGACTAGCGGGAGTGATAATGAGCAGTTCTTC
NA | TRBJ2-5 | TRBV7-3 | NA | CASSWTGTNQETQYF | TGTGCCAGCAGCTGGACCGGGACAAACCAAGAGACCCAGTACTTC
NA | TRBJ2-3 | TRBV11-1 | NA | CASSRRPGDTQYF | TGTGCCAGCAGCCGCCGGCCGGGGGATACGCAGTATTTT
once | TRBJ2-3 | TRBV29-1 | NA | CSVKPRQDRTDTQYF | TGCAGCGTCAAACCCCGACAGGATCGGACAGATACGCAGTATTTT
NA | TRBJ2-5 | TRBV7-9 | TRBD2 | CASRLAGGETQYF | TGTGCCAGCCGACTAGCGGGAGGAGAGACCCAGTACTTC
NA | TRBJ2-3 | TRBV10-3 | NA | CAISESPFGADTQYF | TGTGCCATCAGTGAGTCACCCTTCGGGGCAGATACGCAGTATTTT
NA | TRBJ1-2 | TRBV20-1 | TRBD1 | CSAPMTGNYGYTF | TGCAGTGCTCCGATGACAGGGAACTATGGCTACACCTTC
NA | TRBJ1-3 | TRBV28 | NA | CASTDGGSGNTIYF | TGTGCCAGCACGGACGGGGGCTCTGGAAACACCATATATTTT
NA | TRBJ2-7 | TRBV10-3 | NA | CAISESNDYEQYF | TGTGCCATCAGTGAGTCAAACGACTACGAGCAGTACTTC
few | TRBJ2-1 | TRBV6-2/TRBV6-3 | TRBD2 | CASSYSLAGGDWNEQFF | TGTGCCAGCAGTTACTCGCTAGCGGGAGGGGACTGGAATGAGCAGTTCTTC
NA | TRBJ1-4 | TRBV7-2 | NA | CASSSHSVREKLFF | TGTGCCAGCAGCTCACATTCCGTTCGAGAAAAACTGTTTTTT
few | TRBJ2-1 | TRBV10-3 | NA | CATFSSETGRNEQFF | TGTGCCACCTTCAGCTCTGAGACAGGACGGAATGAGCAGTTCTTC
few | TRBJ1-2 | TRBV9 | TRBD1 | CASSVEWTGGHYGYTF | TGTGCCAGCAGCGTAGAATGGACAGGGGGCCACTATGGCTACACCTTC
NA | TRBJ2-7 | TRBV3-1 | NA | CASSQGSVTYEQYF | TGTGCCAGCAGCCAAGGGTCAGTAACCTACGAGCAGTACTTC
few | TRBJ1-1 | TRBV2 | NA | CASSVGPGRSTEAFF | TGTGCCAGCAGTGTGGGTCCTGGCAGATCCACCGAAGCTTTCTTT
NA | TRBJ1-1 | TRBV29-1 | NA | CSVEVRGYNTEAFF | TGCAGCGTTGAAGTAAGGGGGTATAACACTGAAGCTTTCTTT
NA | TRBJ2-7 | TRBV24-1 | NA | CATSDPGSEQYF | TGTGCCACCAGTGATCCCGGGAGCGAGCAGTACTTC
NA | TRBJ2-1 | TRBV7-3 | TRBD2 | CASSSREYNEQFF | TGTGCCAGCAGCTCGCGGGAGTACAATGAGCAGTTCTTC
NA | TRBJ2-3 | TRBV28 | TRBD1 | CASSWGQGSTDTQYF | TGTGCCAGCAGTTGGGGACAGGGAAGTACAGATACGCAGTATTTT
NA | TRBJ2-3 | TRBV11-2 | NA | CAGSLDPSSTDTQYF | TGTGCCGGCAGCTTAGATCCTAGCAGCACAGATACGCAGTATTTT
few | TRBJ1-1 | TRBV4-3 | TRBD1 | CASSQGQGLNTEAFF | TGCGCCAGCAGCCAAGGACAGGGCTTGAACACTGAAGCTTTCTTT
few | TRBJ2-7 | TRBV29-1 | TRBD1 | CSVSTPQGGYEQYF | TGCAGCGTTTCGACACCACAGGGGGGATACGAGCAGTACTTC
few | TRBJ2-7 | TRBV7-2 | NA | CASSLTPGEQYF | TGTGCCAGCAGCCTCACCCCGGGCGAGCAGTACTTC
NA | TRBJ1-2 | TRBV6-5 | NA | CASSSRVGGRDYGYTF | TGTGCCAGCAGTTCTCGAGTAGGAGGGCGGGACTATGGCTACACCTTC
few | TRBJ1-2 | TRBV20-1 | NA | CSAREGTTGYTF | TGCAGTGCTAGAGAGGGGACGACTGGCTACACCTTC
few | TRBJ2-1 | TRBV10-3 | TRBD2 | CAISEERAGVPYNEQFF | TGTGCCATCAGTGAGGAGAGGGCGGGAGTCCCCTACAATGAGCAGTTCTTC
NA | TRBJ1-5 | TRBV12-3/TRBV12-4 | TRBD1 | CASRIGQGAKNQPQHF | TGTGCCAGCAGGATCGGACAGGGGGCGAAAAATCAGCCCCAGCATTTT
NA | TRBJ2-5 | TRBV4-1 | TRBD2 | CASRPTPVAGVQETQYF | TGCGCCAGCAGGCCCACCCCGGTTGCGGGAGTCCAGGAGACCCAGTACTTC
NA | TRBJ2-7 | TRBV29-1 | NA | CSVDTGWGGNEQYF | TGCAGCGTTGACACAGGCTGGGGCGGCAACGAGCAGTACTTC
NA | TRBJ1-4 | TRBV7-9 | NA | CASSLAGAQEKLFF | TGTGCCAGCAGCTTAGCTGGCGCACAGGAAAAACTGTTTTTT
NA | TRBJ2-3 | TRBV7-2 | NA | CASSLGTIQYF | TGTGCCAGCAGCTTAGGGACAATTCAGTATTTT
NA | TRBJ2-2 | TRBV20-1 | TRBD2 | CSARGFSGRAEGNTGELFF | TGCAGTGCTAGAGGTTTTAGCGGGAGGGCCGAGGGTAACACCGGGGAGCTGTTTTTT
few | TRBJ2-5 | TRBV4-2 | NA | CASSQVGAGPYQETQYF | TGTGCCAGCAGCCAAGTAGGGGCGGGCCCGTACCAAGAGACCCAGTACTTC
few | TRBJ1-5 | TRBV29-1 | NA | CSVRENSNQPQHF | TGCAGCGTTCGGGAAAATAGCAATCAGCCCCAGCATTTT
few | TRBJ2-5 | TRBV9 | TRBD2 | CASSPGGAGETQYF | TGTGCCAGCAGCCCGGGGGGGGCCGGAGAGACCCAGTACTTC
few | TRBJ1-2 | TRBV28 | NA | CASSLGDRTYGYTF | TGTGCCAGCAGTTTAGGAGACAGAACTTATGGCTACACCTTC
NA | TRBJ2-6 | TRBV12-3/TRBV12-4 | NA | CASSPEAGANVLTF | TGTGCCAGCAGTCCGGAGGCTGGGGCCAACGTCCTGACTTTC